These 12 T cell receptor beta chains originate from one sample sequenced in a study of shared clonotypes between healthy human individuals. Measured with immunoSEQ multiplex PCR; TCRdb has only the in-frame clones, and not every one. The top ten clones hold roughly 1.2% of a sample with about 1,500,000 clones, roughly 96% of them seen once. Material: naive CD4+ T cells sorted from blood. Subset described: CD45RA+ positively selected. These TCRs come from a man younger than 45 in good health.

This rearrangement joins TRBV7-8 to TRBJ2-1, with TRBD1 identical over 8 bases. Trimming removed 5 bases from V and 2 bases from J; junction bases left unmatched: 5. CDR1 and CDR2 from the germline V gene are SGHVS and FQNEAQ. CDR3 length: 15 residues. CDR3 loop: CASSQDRGAYNEQFF. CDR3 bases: TGTGCCAGCAGCCAAGACAGGGGTGCCTACAATGAGCAGTTCTTC.

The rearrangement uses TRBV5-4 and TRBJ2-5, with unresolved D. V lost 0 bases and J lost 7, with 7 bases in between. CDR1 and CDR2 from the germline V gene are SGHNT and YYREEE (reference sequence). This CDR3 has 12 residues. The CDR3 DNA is TGTGCCAGCAGCTTGGAATTACGGACCCAGTACTTC. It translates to CASSLELRTQYF.

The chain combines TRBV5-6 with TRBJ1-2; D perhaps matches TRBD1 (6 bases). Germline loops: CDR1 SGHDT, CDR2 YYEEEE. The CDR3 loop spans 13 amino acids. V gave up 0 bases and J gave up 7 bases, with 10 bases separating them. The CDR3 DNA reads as TGTGCCAGCAGCTTGGCCGGGACAAGTGGCTACACCTTC. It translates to CASSLAGTSGYTF.

In DNA form, the CDR3 reads TGTGCCAGCAGCTTCGGACAGGCGAGATCCTACGAGCAGTACTTC. It specifies CASSFGQARSYEQYF. This chain links TRBV5-5 with TRBJ2-7; the match to TRBD1 covers 7 bases. Germline trimming cut 2 bases from V and 1 base from J; bases unmatched to any gene: 6. The CDR3 loop spans 15 amino acids. CDR1 and CDR2 (germline): SGHKS, YYEKEE (reference sequence).

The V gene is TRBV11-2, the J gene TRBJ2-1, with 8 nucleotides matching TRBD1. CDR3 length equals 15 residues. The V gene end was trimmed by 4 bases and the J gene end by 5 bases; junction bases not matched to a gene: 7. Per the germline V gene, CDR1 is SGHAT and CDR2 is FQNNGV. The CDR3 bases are TGTGCCAGCAGCTCGGCCCGGACAGGGAACAATGAGCAGTTCTTC. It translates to CASSSARTGNNEQFF. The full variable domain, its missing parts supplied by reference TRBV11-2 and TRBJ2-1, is EAGVAQSPRYKIIEKRQSVAFWCNPISGHATLYWYQQILGQGPKLLIQFQNNGVVDDSQLPKDRFSAERLKGVDSTLKIQPAKLEDSAVYLCASSSARTGNNEQFFGPGTRLTVL.

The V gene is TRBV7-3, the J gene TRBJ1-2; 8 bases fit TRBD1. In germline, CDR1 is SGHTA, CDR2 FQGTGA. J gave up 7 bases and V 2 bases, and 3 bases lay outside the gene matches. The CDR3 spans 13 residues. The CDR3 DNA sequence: TGTGCCAGCAGCTTACGACAGGGGACTGGCTACACCTTC. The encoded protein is CASSLRQGTGYTF.

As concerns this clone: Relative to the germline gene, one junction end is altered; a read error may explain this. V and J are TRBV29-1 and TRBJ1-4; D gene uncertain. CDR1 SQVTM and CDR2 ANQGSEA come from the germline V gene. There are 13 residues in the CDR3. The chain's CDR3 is CSVSLGPDSLGVF. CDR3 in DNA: TGCAGCGTTTCACTCGGCCCTGACTCTCTCGGGGTTTTT.

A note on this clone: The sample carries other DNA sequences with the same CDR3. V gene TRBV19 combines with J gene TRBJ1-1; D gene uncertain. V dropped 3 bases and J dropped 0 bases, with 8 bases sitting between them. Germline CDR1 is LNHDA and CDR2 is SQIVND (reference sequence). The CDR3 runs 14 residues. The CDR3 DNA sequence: TGTGCCAGTAGTATCGGACCCATGAACACTGAAGCTTTCTTT. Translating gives CASSIGPMNTEAFF.

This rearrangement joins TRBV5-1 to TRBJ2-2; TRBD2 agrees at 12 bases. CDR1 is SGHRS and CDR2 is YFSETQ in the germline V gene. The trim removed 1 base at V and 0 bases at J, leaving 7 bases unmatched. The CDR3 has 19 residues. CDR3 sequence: CASSLSASGRGANTGELFF. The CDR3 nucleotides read TGCGCCAGCAGCTTGTCCGCTAGCGGGAGGGGAGCGAACACCGGGGAGCTGTTTTTT.

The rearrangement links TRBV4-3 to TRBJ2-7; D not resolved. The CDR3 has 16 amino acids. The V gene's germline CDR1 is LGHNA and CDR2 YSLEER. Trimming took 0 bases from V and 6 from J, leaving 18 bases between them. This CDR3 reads CASSQDARQSGLEQYF. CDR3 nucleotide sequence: TGCGCCAGCAGCCAAGATGCCCGCCAGTCTGGTCTCGAGCAGTACTTC.

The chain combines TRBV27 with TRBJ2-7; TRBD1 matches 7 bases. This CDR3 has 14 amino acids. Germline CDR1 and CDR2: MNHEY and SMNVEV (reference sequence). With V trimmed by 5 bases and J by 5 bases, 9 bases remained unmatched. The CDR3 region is CASSPRQGRNEQYF. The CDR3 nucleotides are TGTGCCAGCAGTCCCCGACAGGGACGGAACGAGCAGTACTTC.

The CDR3 reads CASSVGTSSYTGELFF. CDR3 DNA sequence: TGTGCCAGCAGCGTAGGAACTAGCTCATACACCGGGGAGCTGTTTTTT. The chain links TRBV9 to TRBJ2-2; maybe TRBD2 (6 bases). The germline V gene has CDR1 SGDLS and CDR2 YYNGEE. Trimming took off 0 bases at V and 3 bases at J, with 12 bases between the two ends. This CDR3 spans 16 amino acids.